These T cell receptor beta chains were read from a single sample in a study of T cell responses to AZD1222 COVID-19 vaccine. Repertoires were generated with immunoSEQ multiplex PCR, while TCRdb's copy carries only in-frame clones and drops some. Of approximately 130,000 clones in the sample, about 92% were seen once. The starting material was peripheral blood, obtained on day 0 of AZD1222 vaccination. The receptors stem from an adult in good health. Both conserved end residues are part of each CDR3.

J gene,V gene,CDR3 protein
TRBJ2-5,TRBV28,CASSLRLAGETQYF
TRBJ2-7,TRBV6-5,CASSREPKTHYEQYF
TRBJ2-1,TRBV6-2/TRBV6-3,CASSQGWEFNEQFF
TRBJ2-2,TRBV28,CASSLRFGGLFF
TRBJ1-5,TRBV21-1,CASSKVRGICNSNQPQHF
TRBJ1-5,TRBV18,CASSLTTYDSNQPQHF
TRBJ1-5,TRBV30,CAWSEGAGGLPQHF
TRBJ1-1,TRBV9,CASSPQGAMNTEAFF
TRBJ1-1,TRBV7-9,CASSLVTGSGTEAFF
TRBJ2-1,TRBV29-1,CSVGGAGEQFF
TRBJ2-1,TRBV4-1,CASSQDVLRAALGNEQFF
TRBJ1-2,TRBV4-1,CASSQGTTGTYGYTF
TRBJ2-5,TRBV28,CASSFTRGVGETQYF
TRBJ1-5,TRBV4-2,CASSQEGRNRAEGQPQHF
TRBJ1-1,TRBV2,CASRAQGATTEAFF
TRBJ2-1,TRBV7-8,CASSIVGGRAQVEQFF
TRBJ2-1,TRBV6-5,CASSLKDSIGSEQFF
TRBJ1-1,TRBV5-1,CASSLDRDTEAFF
TRBJ1-6,TRBV3-1/TRBV3-2,CASSQDWSLDSPLHF
TRBJ2-7,TRBV7-3,CASSLSTSGAYEQYF
TRBJ2-3,TRBV27,CASSLNSVSLGSGSTDTQYF
TRBJ1-4,TRBV7-8,CASSFSQGGREKLFF
TRBJ1-4,TRBV28,CASTAGVVATNEKLFF
TRBJ1-1,TRBV5-6,CASSLAQTEAFF
TRBJ1-5,TRBV30,CAWSGRTGDNQPQHF
TRBJ1-2,TRBV27,CASSIRDRGLSSYGYTF
TRBJ1-5,TRBV5-8,CASSSSGMGNQPQHF
TRBJ1-5,TRBV19,CASSIRDLNQPQHF
TRBJ2-2,TRBV6-5,CASTSGTGYTGELFF
TRBJ2-2,TRBV14,CASSQNTGELFF
TRBJ2-1,TRBV19,CASTLHRQGSYNEQFF
TRBJ1-2,TRBV10-3,CAISEGLGGYTF